The present T cell receptor (beta chain) was sequenced within a study of somatic mutations in cytotoxic T cells in rheumatoid arthritis. Whole-study findings and limits: The slight TRBV07 underrepresentation in rheumatoid arthritis patients received no adjustment for multiple comparisons.

This clone was detected only a few times. What it binds is unknown. V lost 3 bases and J lost 3, with 3 bases in between. The CDR3 runs 11 residues. Germline V gene data show CDR1 as SNHLY and CDR2 as FYNNEI. TCRdb's copy holds only in-frame clones and misses some; the assay was immunoSEQ multiplex PCR. The sample lists 20,000 or so clones; approximately 83% were seen once. Sequencing was carried out using CD8+ T cells sorted from blood. The chain couples TRBV2 to TRBJ2-7; no reliable D call. The sequence was obtained from a man younger than 35 with rheumatoid arthritis. The CDR3 nucleotides read TGTGCCAGCAGTGAGCTCTACGAGCAGTACTTC. It yields the protein CASSELYEQYF.